The 18 T cell receptor beta chains given below trace back to one sample, sequenced in a study of blood T cell repertoires in COVID-19. The table came from immunoSEQ multiplex PCR; TCRdb's copy has only in-frame clones and leaves some out. The repertoire has roughly 190,000 clones, 80% of them found once; the top ten carry less than 7%. Input material: peripheral blood. Receptors originate from a man aged 60 to 75 with acute or convalescent COVID-19.

This clone was recorded once. This chain connects TRBV19 to TRBJ2-1; D is perhaps TRBD1 (7 bases). CDR3 length: 14 residues. Between the trimmed V and J ends, which lost 6 bases and 3 bases, there was a span of 12 bases. Germline CDR1 reads LNHDA; CDR2 reads SQIVND (reference sequence). The CDR3 here is CASRRDRNYNEQFF. The CDR3 coding sequence is TGTGCCAGTAGGCGGGACAGAAACTACAATGAGCAGTTCTTC.

This sequence joins TRBV24-1 and TRBJ2-7; D might be TRBD1 (6 bases). This CDR3 spans 15 amino acids. V was shortened by 3 bases and J by 0 bases, with 11 bases between the two germline ends. The V gene's germline CDR1 is KGHDR and CDR2 SFDVKD. The CDR3 reads CATSDTRDTSYEQYF. In nucleotides, the CDR3 is TGTGCCACCAGTGATACCCGGGACACCTCCTACGAGCAGTACTTC.

The chain links TRBV9 to TRBJ2-7; D is perhaps TRBD1 (5 bases). Germline CDR1 SGDLS, CDR2 YYNGEE. This CDR3 spans 13 amino acids. Trimming took off 3 bases at V and 6 bases at J, with 13 bases between the two ends. This CDR3 reads CASSASGAPEQYF. CDR3 bases: TGTGCCAGCAGCGCCTCTGGGGCCCCCGAGCAGTACTTC.

The V call is TRBV5-1, the J call TRBJ1-3; a possible D gene is TRBD1 (6 bases). This CDR3 is built from 13 residues. Germline assignment: CDR1 SGHRS and CDR2 YFSETQ. V was clipped by 0 bases and J by 7 bases, with 8 bases between them. CDR3 DNA: TGCGCCAGCAGCTTGGACAGGGCGAACACCATATATTTT. The encoded protein is CASSLDRANTIYF.

The chain combines TRBV6-1 with TRBJ1-6, with D possibly matching TRBD1 (5 bases). V was cut by 2 bases and J by 6 bases, with 14 bases left in between. The CDR3 is 16 residues long. In germline, CDR1 is MNHNS, CDR2 SASEGT. The CDR3, as DNA: TGTGCCAGCAGTGAATCACAGCGGGGGGTTAATTCACCCCTCCACTTT. Amino acids: CASSESQRGVNSPLHF.

The chain carries TRBV9 and TRBJ1-1, with a weak D call TRBD1 (5 bases). The CDR3 sequence is 18 residues long. Germline CDR1 SGDLS, CDR2 YYNGEE. The V and J ends lost 0 bases and 1 base respectively, with 19 bases between them. The DNA for the CDR3 is TGTGCCAGCAGCGTAGAGGCGCGACAGATGGGAAAGAACACTGAAGCTTTCTTT. Translation: CASSVEARQMGKNTEAFF.

The rearrangement uses TRBV10-3 and TRBJ2-3, with 7 bases that match TRBD2. Germline V gives CDR1 ENHRY, CDR2 SYGVKD. This CDR3 contains 14 residues. The V and J ends lost 7 bases and 5 bases, in that order; junction bases with no gene match: 9. CDR3: CAIKSGKSGDTQYF. The CDR3 region has the DNA TGTGCCATCAAGAGCGGGAAATCCGGAGATACGCAGTATTTT.

This clone appeared many times. This chain joins TRBV5-1 and TRBJ2-2; tentative D call: TRBD1 (5 bases). Between the trimmed V and J ends, which lost 0 bases and 0 bases, there was a span of 9 bases. CDR3 size: 16 residues. CDR1 SGHRS and CDR2 YFSETQ come from the germline V gene. DNA of the CDR3: TGCGCCAGCAGCTTGGCCGCCAGGGCGAACACCGGGGAGCTGTTTTTT. Protein: CASSLAARANTGELFF.

V and J are TRBV6-5 and TRBJ2-1, with D possibly TRBD2 on 6 matching bases. Germline values: CDR1 MNHEY, CDR2 SVGAGI. There are 14 residues in the CDR3. The V end lost 0 bases, the J end lost 11 bases, and 14 bases lay between the germline ends. For the CDR3, the DNA is TGTGCCAGCAGTTACTCGGGGAGGAGCCAAAAGCAGTTCTTC. This codes for CASSYSGRSQKQFF.

The rearrangement uses TRBV5-1 and TRBJ1-6; D gene ambiguous. Per germline, CDR1 SGHRS and CDR2 YFSETQ. The CDR3 spans 14 residues. V was cut by 1 base and J by 7 bases, with 9 bases left in between. This chain's CDR3 is CASSLSQRNSPLHF. CDR3 DNA sequence: TGCGCCAGCAGCTTGTCGCAGAGGAATTCACCCCTCCACTTT.

V and J are TRBV29-1 and TRBJ1-2; D perhaps matches TRBD1 (6 bases). CDR1 SQVTM and CDR2 ANQGSEA come from the germline V gene. The ends were cut back, 1 base at V and 14 bases at J, with 17 bases in the middle. The CDR3 consists of 12 residues. The CDR3: CSVEGEGRGITF. CDR3 in DNA: TGCAGCGTTGAAGGAGAGGGCAGGGGTATAACCTTC.

This clone was detected only once. Distinct nucleotide sequences in the sample also encode this CDR3. The chain is built from TRBV6-5 and TRBJ2-3; no definite D call. Trimming cost V 7 bases and J 1 base, with 6 bases left between them. This CDR3 contains 12 residues. Germline loops: CDR1 MNHEY, CDR2 SVGAGI. The CDR3 DNA is TGTGCCAGCACAAGCGGCACAGATACGCAGTATTTT. Residues: CASTSGTDTQYF.

This clone occurred a few times. V gene TRBV5-5 combines with J gene TRBJ1-3; 7 nucleotides match TRBD1. The CDR3 extends over 15 amino acids. Germline values: CDR1 SGHKS, CDR2 YYEKEE (reference sequence). V gave up 5 bases and J gave up 0 bases; unmatched junction bases: 5. The CDR3 nucleotides are TGTGCCAGCAGTCGGGACAGCTTCTCTGGAAACACCATATATTTT. Amino acid sequence: CASSRDSFSGNTIYF. Filled out from reference TRBV5-5 and TRBJ1-3, the complete variable domain reads DAGVTQSPTHLIKTRGQQVTLRCSPISGHKSVSWYQQVLGQGPQFIFQYYEKEERGRGNFPDRFSARQFPNYSSELNVNALLLGDSALYLCASSRDSFSGNTIYFGEGSWLTVV.

The rearrangement joins TRBV19 to TRBJ1-1; D not resolved. The CDR3 sequence is 13 residues long. The ends were cut back, 3 bases at V and 7 bases at J, with 12 bases in the middle. Germline CDR1 reads LNHDA; CDR2 reads SQIVND (reference sequence). The CDR3 DNA follows: TGTGCCAGTAGTATCACCCAGCGGAGTGAAGCTTTCTTT. This gives the protein CASSITQRSEAFF.

The gene calls are TRBV18 and TRBJ2-7, with TRBD1 as a possible D gene (7 bases). Germline V gene data show CDR1 as KGHSH and CDR2 as LQKENI. There are 14 residues in the CDR3. With 6 bases removed from V and 0 bases from J, the gap between germline ends came to 12 bases. The chain's CDR3 is CASSAGQTSYEQYF. The CDR3 DNA reads TGTGCCAGCTCGGCGGGACAGACCTCCTACGAGCAGTACTTC.

CDR3 sequence reads: CASSQPTRGDSPLHF. The CDR3 bases are TGTGCCAGCAGCCAGCCCACCAGGGGGGATTCACCCCTCCACTTT. The chain couples TRBV3-1 (or the pseudogene TRBV3-2) to TRBJ1-6, with TRBD1 identical over 7 bases. The CDR3 is 15 amino acids. The germline V gene has CDR1 LGHDT and CDR2 YNNKEL (reference sequence). J lost 8 bases, V lost 3 bases, and 7 bases had no gene match.

The rearrangement links TRBV6-1 to TRBJ1-2, with D perhaps TRBD1 (5 bases). The CDR3 spans 16 residues. Germline V gives CDR1 MNHNS, CDR2 SASEGT. Trimming removed 2 bases at V and 8 bases at J, with 21 bases between. The CDR3 is CASSEYLGGQGGGYTF. The CDR3 bases are TGTGCCAGCAGTGAATACTTGGGCGGGCAGGGAGGAGGCTACACCTTC.

There are a few counts of this clone. The chain uses TRBV2 and TRBJ1-1; D uncertain. The V end was cut by 4 bases, the J end by 1 base, with 7 bases between. The CDR3 covers 13 residues. Germline CDR1 SNHLY, CDR2 FYNNEI. DNA of the CDR3: TGTGCCAGCAGTGCCCCCCGGAACACTGAAGCTTTCTTT. It yields the protein CASSAPRNTEAFF.